This TCR beta chain appears in the sequencing data of a study of beta chain features in type 1 diabetes. For the study at large: The patient and healthy donor groups were comparable for age, gender and cell yields. Study-wide points: Shortening that was moderate but significant affected the TCRB CDR3s of Type 1 diabetes patients in all four CD4+ subsets.

The entirety of the isolated RNA underwent reverse transcription, so expressed TCRB transcripts were sequenced. Data came from immunoSEQ multiplex PCR; TCRdb stores just in-frame clones and leaves some out. The data contain 300,000 to 450,000 clones, around a tenth of them singletons. V lost 0 bases and J 5 bases, leaving 7 bases between the germline ends. Germline-derived CDR1 and CDR2 are ENHRY and SYGVKD. The length of the CDR3 is 13 residues. In regard to this clone: Antigen: not known.

The sequence came from a man aged 25 to 40 with type 1 diabetes. V is TRBV10-3 and J is TRBJ1-2; D remains unclear. Material: central memory CD4+ T cells from blood. The CDR3 loop is CAISESKVYGYTF. The CDR3 DNA reads TGTGCCATCAGTGAGTCGAAGGTTTATGGCTACACCTTC.